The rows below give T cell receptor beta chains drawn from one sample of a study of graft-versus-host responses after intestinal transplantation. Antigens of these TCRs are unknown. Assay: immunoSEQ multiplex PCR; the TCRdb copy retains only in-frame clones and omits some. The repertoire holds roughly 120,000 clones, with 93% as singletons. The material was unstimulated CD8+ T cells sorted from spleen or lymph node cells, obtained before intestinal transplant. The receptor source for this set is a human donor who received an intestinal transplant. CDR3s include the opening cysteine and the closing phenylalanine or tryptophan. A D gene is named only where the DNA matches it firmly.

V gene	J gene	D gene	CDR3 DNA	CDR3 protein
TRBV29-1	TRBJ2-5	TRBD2	TGCAGCGTTGAAGGGCCTAGCGGGAGGGCCTCCCGGTACTTC	CSVEGPSGRASRYF
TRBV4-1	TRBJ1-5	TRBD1	TGCGCCAGCAGCCAACTCTACCCGCGGACAGGGAATCAGCCCCAGCATTTT	CASSQLYPRTGNQPQHF
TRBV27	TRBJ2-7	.	TGTGCCAGCAGTTTATCAACAGGATCCTACGAGCAGTACTTC	CASSLSTGSYEQYF
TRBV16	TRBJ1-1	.	TGTGCCAGCAGCCAATCAGGATACCGTCTGAACACTGAAGCTTTCTTT	CASSQSGYRLNTEAFF
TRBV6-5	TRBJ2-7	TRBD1	TGTGCCAGCAGACCTCGGACAGGGCCCTACGAGCAGTACTTC	CASRPRTGPYEQYF
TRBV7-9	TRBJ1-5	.	TGTGCCAGCAGCTTAGGCGGGGCCAATCAGCCCCAGCATTTT	CASSLGGANQPQHF
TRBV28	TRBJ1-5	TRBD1	TGTGCCAGCAGTTCAACCGGGACAGCTTACAATCAGCCCCAGCATTTT	CASSSTGTAYNQPQHF
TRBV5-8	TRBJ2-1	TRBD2	TGTGCCAGCAGGAAGCTAGCGGGAATCAACAATGAGCAGTTCTTC	CASRKLAGINNEQFF
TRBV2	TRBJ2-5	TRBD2	TGTGCCAGCAGTGAACTGATTAGCGGGAGCGGTGGGACCCAGTACTTC	CASSELISGSGGTQYF
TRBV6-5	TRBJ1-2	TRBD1	TGTGCCAGCAGTTACGACAGGGGAGTTGGCTACACCTTC	CASSYDRGVGYTF
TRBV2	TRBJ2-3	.	TGTGCCAGCGGCCGAGCAGATACGCAGTATTTT	CASGRADTQYF
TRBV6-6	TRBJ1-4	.	TGTGCCAGCAGTTACTCGAACAATAATGAAAAACTGTTTTTT	CASSYSNNNEKLFF
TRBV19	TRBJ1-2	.	TGTGCCAGTAGTATAGGTGGTTCTGACTATGGCTACACCTTC	CASSIGGSDYGYTF
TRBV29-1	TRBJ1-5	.	TGCAGCGTTTACGGACATGATCAGCCCCAGCATTTT	CSVYGHDQPQHF
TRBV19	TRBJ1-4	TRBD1	TGTGCCAGTAGTACAGGGGGGGGGTTCGAAAAACTGTTTTTT	CASSTGGGFEKLFF
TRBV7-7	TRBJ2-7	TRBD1	TGTGCTAGCAGCGAGCGGACAGGGAACCACGAGCAGTACTTC	CASSERTGNHEQYF
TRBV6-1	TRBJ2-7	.	TGTGCCAGCAGTGAAGAAGGGGTGAGCTACGAGCAGTACTTC	CASSEEGVSYEQYF
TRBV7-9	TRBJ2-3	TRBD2	TGTGCCAGCAGCCTCATTAGCGGGAGCGGGCGAGATACGCAGTATTTT	CASSLISGSGRDTQYF
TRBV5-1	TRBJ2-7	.	TGCGCCAGCAGTCCGGACGGATCCTACGAGCAGTACTTC	CASSPDGSYEQYF
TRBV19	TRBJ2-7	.	TGTGCCACCGCGGGACAGCTCTACGAGCAGTACTTC	CATAGQLYEQYF